This paragraph reports one TCR beta chain. The antigen this receptor binds is unknown. No qualities accompany the bases; no much larger clone lies one base away. This sample is drawn from a study of T cell changes during pregnancy in multiple sclerosis (dated by TCRdb to between 2018 and 2021). A note on the overall study: The study looked at changes in the T cell repertoire across pregnancy in women with multiple sclerosis.

After removal of 0 bases from V and 4 bases from J, the junction retains 6 bases not matched to a gene. The germline V gene provides CDR1 SGHRS and CDR2 YFSETQ. CDR3 length: 15 amino acids, cysteine to phenylalanine. Of the read, only the CDR3 DNA is kept; its 45 bases are in frame from base 1. To prepare the library, the immunoSEQ multiplex PCR assay was applied. TCRdb carries this immuneACCESS record with in-frame sequences only. Its versions omit some clonotypes, under half of them owing to an unresolved V gene in the studies checked, with the rest unexplained. The sample includes 85,000 to 120,000 clones, with roughly 90% observed a single time. Of the sample, approximately 1.5% falls within the top ten clones.

The material was peripheral blood, obtained after pregnancy. The clonotype comes from a female donor with multiple sclerosis, enrolled in a pregnancy study. This chain is built from TRBV5-1 and TRBJ2-5, with 7 central nucleotides matching TRBD2. For the CDR3, the sequence is CASSLGDYSRETQYF. The DNA sequence is given as TGCGCCAGCAGCTTGGGGGACTATTCGAGAGAGACCCAGTACTTC.